This T cell receptor beta chain was sequenced during a study of T cell repertoires in cytomegalovirus infection. Across the whole study: Public signatures in TCR beta pointed to CMV infection and matching HLA type.

Germline values: CDR1 SGHKS, CDR2 YYEKEE (reference sequence). Trimming removed 2 bases from V and 3 bases from J; junction bases left unmatched: 4. This CDR3 spans 14 amino acids. This clonotype occurred many times. Its specificity is unknown. Study-wide results and caveats: Summed frequency of public TCR beta families distinguished CMV carriers with the relevant HLA.

TCRdb independently ran MiXCR on the reads; one entry per CDR3 protein. Of approximately 500,000 distinct CDR3 sequences listed, 11% were seen once; the top ten hold roughly 10%. The chain has TRBV5-5 and TRBJ2-7; 8 nucleotides agree with TRBD1. Sequencing used PBMCs. The receptor was isolated from a human donor in good health (CMV status not recorded). Some clones in this sample may be carry-over from other donors' samples. CDR3 amino acids: CASSLNRGIYEQYF. The CDR3 bases are TGTGCCAGCAGCTTAAACAGGGGGATCTACGAGCAGTACTTC.